These 2 T cell receptor beta chains share one sample of origin, sequenced in a study of cytomegalovirus exposure and HLA in healthy donors. With 60 Vbeta and 13 Jbeta primers, the PCR was carried out. Libraries were prepared by immunoSEQ multiplex PCR; TCRdb keeps only in-frame clonotypes and omits some of them. Among 200,000 or so clones listed, 65% to 80% were seen once. Sequencing input: PBMCs. All receptors derive from a middle-aged man in good health and CMV-seronegative.

V usage is TRBV5-6 and J usage is TRBJ2-7; 11 bases agree with TRBD2. CDR3 length equals 16 residues. Germline values: CDR1 SGHDT, CDR2 YYEEEE. J gave up 0 bases and V 2 bases, and 4 bases lay outside the gene matches. CDR3 in amino acids: CASSFVLAGGSYEQYF. The CDR3, as DNA: TGTGCCAGCAGCTTTGTCCTAGCGGGGGGCTCCTACGAGCAGTACTTC.

This clone was seen a single time. This chain links TRBV7-3 with TRBJ1-5; no firm D call. The CDR3 length is 13 residues. Germline CDR1 reads SGHTA; CDR2 reads FQGTGA. V gave up 5 bases and J gave up 0 bases, with 5 bases separating them. CDR3 sequence (DNA): TGTGCCAGCAGCCCAAATAGCAATCAGCCCCAGCATTTT. Its translation: CASSPNSNQPQHF.